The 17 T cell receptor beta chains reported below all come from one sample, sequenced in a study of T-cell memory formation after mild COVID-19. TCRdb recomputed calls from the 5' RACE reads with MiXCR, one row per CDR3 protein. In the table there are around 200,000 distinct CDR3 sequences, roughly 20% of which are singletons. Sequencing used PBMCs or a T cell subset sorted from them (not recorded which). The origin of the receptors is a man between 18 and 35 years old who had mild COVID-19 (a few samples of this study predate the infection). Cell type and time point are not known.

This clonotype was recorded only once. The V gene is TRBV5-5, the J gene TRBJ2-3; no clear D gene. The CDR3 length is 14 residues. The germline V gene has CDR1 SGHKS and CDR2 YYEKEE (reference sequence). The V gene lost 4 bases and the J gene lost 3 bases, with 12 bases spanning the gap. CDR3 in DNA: TGTGCCAGCAGCCTGGGATTGAAAACAGATACGCAGTATTTT. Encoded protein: CASSLGLKTDTQYF.

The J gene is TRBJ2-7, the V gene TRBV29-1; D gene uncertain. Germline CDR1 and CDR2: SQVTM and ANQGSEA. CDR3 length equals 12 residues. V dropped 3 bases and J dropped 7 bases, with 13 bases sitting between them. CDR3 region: CSVERLLGEQYF. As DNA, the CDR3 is TGCAGCGTTGAGCGCCTTCTGGGGGAGCAGTACTTC.

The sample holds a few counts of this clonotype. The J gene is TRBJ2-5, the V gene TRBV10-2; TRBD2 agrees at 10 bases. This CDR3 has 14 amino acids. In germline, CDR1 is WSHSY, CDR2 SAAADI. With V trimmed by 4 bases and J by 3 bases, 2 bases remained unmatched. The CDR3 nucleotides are TGCGCCAGCAGTGTGGGACTAGCGAAAGAGACCCAGTACTTC. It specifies CASSVGLAKETQYF.

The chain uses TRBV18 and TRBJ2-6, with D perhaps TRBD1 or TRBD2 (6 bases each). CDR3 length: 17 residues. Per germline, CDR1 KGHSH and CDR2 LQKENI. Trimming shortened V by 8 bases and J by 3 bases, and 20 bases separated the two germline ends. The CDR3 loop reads CASAPVWGAVGANVLTF. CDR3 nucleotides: TGTGCCAGCGCCCCGGTGTGGGGGGCGGTTGGGGCCAACGTCCTGACTTTC.

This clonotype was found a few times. In DNA form, the CDR3 reads TGCGCCAGCAGCCAGCGGACTAGCGGGGGCACAGATACGCAGTATTTT. Translation: CASSQRTSGGTDTQYF. The chain carries TRBV4-1 and TRBJ2-3; 12 bases map to TRBD2. Germline CDR1 MGHRA, CDR2 YSYEKL. This CDR3 region has 16 residues. The V segment lost 3 bases and the J segment 1 base; nucleotides outside the gene matches: 2.

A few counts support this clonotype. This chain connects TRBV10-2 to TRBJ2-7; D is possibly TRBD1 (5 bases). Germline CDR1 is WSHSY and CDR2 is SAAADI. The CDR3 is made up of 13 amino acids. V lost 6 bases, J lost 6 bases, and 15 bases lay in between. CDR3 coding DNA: TGCGCCAGCAGGTACCCAGGGATGGGCGAGCAGTACTTC. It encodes CASRYPGMGEQYF.

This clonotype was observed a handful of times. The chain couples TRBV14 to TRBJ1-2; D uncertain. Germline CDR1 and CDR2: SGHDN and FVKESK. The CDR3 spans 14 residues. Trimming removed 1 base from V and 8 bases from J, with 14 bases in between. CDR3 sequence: CASSQGATSRGYTF. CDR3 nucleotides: TGTGCCAGCAGCCAAGGTGCCACCAGTAGGGGCTACACCTTC.

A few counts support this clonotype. The CDR3, as DNA: TGTGCCAGCAGTCCTTTCGACAGGCCTAACTATGGCTACACCTTC. As protein: CASSPFDRPNYGYTF. The chain combines TRBV27 with TRBJ1-2; a possible D gene is TRBD1 (6 bases). V was cut by 5 bases and J by 0 bases, with 13 bases left in between. Germline loops: CDR1 MNHEY, CDR2 SMNVEV (reference sequence). The CDR3 totals 15 residues.

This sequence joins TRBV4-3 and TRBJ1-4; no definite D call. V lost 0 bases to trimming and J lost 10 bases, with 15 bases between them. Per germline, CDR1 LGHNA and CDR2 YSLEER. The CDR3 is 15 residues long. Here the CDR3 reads CASSQEVHKLAKLFF. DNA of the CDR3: TGCGCCAGCAGCCAAGAAGTACACAAGTTGGCAAAACTGTTTTTT.

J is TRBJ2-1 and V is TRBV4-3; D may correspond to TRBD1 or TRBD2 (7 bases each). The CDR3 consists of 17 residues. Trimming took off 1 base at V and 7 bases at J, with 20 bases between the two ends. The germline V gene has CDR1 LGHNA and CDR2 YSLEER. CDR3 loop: CASSQGPGRGGGNEQFF. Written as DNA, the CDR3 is TGCGCCAGCAGCCAAGGGCCAGGCAGGGGGGGCGGGAATGAGCAGTTCTTC.

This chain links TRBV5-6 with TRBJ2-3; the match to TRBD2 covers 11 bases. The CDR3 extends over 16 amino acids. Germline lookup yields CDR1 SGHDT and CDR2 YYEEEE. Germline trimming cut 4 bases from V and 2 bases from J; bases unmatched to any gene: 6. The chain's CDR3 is CASSPSGGRDTDTQYF. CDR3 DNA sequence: TGTGCCAGCAGCCCTAGCGGGGGGCGGGACACAGATACGCAGTATTTT.

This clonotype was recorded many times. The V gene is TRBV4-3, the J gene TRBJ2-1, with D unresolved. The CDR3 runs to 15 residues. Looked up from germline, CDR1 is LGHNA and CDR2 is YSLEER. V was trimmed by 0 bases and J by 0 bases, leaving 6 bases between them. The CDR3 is CASSQEQSSYNEQFF. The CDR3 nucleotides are TGCGCCAGCAGCCAAGAACAGAGCTCCTACAATGAGCAGTTCTTC.

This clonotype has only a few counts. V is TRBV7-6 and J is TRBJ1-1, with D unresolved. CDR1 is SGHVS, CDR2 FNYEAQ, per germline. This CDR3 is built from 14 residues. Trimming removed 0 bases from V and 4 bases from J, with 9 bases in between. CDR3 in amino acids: CASSLAETSTEAFF. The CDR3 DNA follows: TGTGCCAGCAGCTTAGCGGAGACGAGCACTGAAGCTTTCTTT.

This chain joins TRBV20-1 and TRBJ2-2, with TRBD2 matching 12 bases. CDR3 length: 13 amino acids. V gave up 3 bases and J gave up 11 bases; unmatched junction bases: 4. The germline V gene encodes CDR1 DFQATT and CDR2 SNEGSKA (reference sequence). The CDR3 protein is CSARLAGGPELFF. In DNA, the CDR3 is TGCAGTGCTAGGCTAGCGGGGGGGCCTGAGCTGTTTTTT.

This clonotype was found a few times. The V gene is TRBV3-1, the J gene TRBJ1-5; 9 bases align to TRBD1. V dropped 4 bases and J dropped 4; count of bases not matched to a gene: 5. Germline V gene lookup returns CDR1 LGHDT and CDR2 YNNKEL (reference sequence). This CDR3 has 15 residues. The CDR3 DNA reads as TGTGCCAGCAGCCTAGGGACAGGGAGGAATCAGCCCCAGCATTTT. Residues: CASSLGTGRNQPQHF.

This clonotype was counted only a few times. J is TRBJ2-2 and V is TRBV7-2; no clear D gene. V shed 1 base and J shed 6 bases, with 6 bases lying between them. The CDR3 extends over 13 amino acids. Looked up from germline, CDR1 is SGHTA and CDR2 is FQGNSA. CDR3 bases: TGTGCCAGCAGCTTAGTATGGGCCGGGGAGCTGTTTTTT. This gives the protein CASSLVWAGELFF.

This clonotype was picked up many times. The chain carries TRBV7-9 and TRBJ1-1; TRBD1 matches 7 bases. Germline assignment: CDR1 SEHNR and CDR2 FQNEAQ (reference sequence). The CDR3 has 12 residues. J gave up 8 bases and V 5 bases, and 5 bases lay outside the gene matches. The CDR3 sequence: CASSGGGLEAFF. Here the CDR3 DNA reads TGTGCCAGCAGCGGAGGGGGCTTGGAAGCTTTCTTT.